One sample yielded the 30 T cell receptor beta chains listed below, sequenced in a study of cytomegalovirus exposure and HLA in healthy donors (dated by TCRdb to the late 2010s). The method behind the library was the immunoSEQ multiplex PCR assay. The multiplex PCR relied on a mix of 60 forward primers for TCR Vbeta segments and 13 reverse primers for TCR Jbeta segments. The table comes from immuneACCESS by way of TCRdb, which keeps in-frame sequences with V and J called. Part of the clones is missing from these tables; in studies checked, under half for an unresolved V gene and the rest for unknown reasons. For this sample there are about 160,000 clones; roughly 79% appear just once. The ten most abundant clones make up around 1.5% of the sample. The sample was PBMCs. All receptors derive from a man aged 35 to 55 in good health and CMV-seronegative.

The V gene is TRBV7-8, the J gene TRBJ2-6, with D tentatively TRBD2 (5 bases). The CDR3 has 16 amino acids. V was shortened by 7 bases and J by 4 bases, with 17 bases between the two germline ends. Germline CDR1 is SGHVS and CDR2 is FQNEAQ. The CDR3 nucleotides read TGTGCCAGCACCCCCTTAGCGACGGGGGGGGCCAACGTCCTGACTTTC. Translated: CASTPLATGGANVLTF.

This chain links TRBV6-6 with TRBJ2-1, with a possible D match to TRBD1 (6 bases). V lost 7 bases to trimming and J lost 12 bases, with 22 bases between them. The CDR3 loop spans 14 amino acids. CDR1 and CDR2 (germline): MNHNY, SVGAGI (reference sequence). The chain's CDR3 is CASILDGGLAGQFF. CDR3 DNA sequence: TGTGCCAGCATACTAGATGGGGGCCTGGCAGGGCAGTTCTTC.

This clone was observed a handful of times. V and J are TRBV5-1 and TRBJ2-7; D may be TRBD2 (5 bases). Trimming stripped 0 bases from V and 0 bases from J, with 7 bases between. The CDR3 totals 14 residues. Germline-derived CDR1 and CDR2 are SGHRS and YFSETQ. The CDR3 here is CASSLEGSSYEQYV. The CDR3 DNA reads as TGCGCCAGCAGCTTGGAAGGGAGCTCCTACGAGCAGTACGTC.

Points on this clone: Other DNA sequences in this specimen translate into the identical CDR3. The CDR3 sequence is CASSIDSTEAFF. The CDR3 nucleotides are TGTGCCAGCAGCATAGACAGTACCGAAGCTTTCTTT. The rearrangement joins TRBV7-9 to TRBJ1-1, with a possible D match to TRBD1 (5 bases). CDR3 size: 12 residues. V dropped 5 bases and J dropped 8 bases, with 12 bases sitting between them. In germline, CDR1 is SEHNR, CDR2 FQNEAQ (reference sequence).

The table lists this clone with a few counts. J is TRBJ1-2 and V is TRBV7-8; D is unresolved. CDR1 is SGHVS, CDR2 FQNEAQ, per germline. Trimming pared 4 bases from V and 0 bases from J, leaving 15 bases between. The CDR3 covers 16 residues. CDR3 amino acids: CASSSPFVASNYGYTF. The CDR3 nucleotides read TGTGCCAGCAGCTCCCCTTTCGTGGCCTCTAACTATGGCTACACCTTC.

The J gene is TRBJ1-5, the V gene TRBV2; D may be TRBD1 (6 bases). With 6 bases removed from V and 11 bases from J, the gap between germline ends came to 17 bases. This CDR3 is 13 amino acids long. In germline, CDR1 is SNHLY, CDR2 FYNNEI. CDR3: CASRQGPAVAQHF. The CDR3 coding sequence is TGTGCCAGCAGACAGGGACCGGCGGTGGCCCAGCATTTT.

The gene calls are TRBV29-1 and TRBJ2-2; D is possibly TRBD2 (6 bases). CDR1 and CDR2 from the germline V gene are SQVTM and ANQGSEA. CDR3 length: 13 amino acids. Trimming stripped 4 bases from V and 5 bases from J, with 11 bases between. This CDR3 is CSVAREMTGELFF. CDR3 DNA sequence: TGCAGCGTTGCCCGGGAGATGACCGGGGAGCTGTTTTTT.

The DNA of the CDR3 is TGTGCCAGCAGACGGACAGGGGGCGGGCGGGGCTACACCTTC. Protein sequence: CASRRTGGGRGYTF. The chain couples TRBV27 to TRBJ1-2; 11 bases are shared with TRBD1. Germline trimming cut 6 bases from V and 8 bases from J; bases unmatched to any gene: 8. This CDR3 has 14 amino acids. From germline, CDR1 is MNHEY and CDR2 SMNVEV (reference sequence).

The chain recombines TRBV14 with TRBJ1-2; the D is unclear. Trimming took off 4 bases at V and 4 bases at J, with 16 bases between the two ends. CDR1 SGHDN and CDR2 FVKESK come from the germline V gene. This CDR3 region has 15 residues. DNA for the CDR3: TGTGCCAGCAGCCTAACCCTGCGGGGAGGCTATGGCTACACCTTC. Translation: CASSLTLRGGYGYTF.

As for this clone: Sequence at one end of the junction differs from germline and may be a read error. The chain links TRBV7-9 to TRBJ1-1; D perhaps matches TRBD1 (5 bases). In germline, CDR1 is SEHNR, CDR2 FQNEAQ (reference sequence). The CDR3 runs 15 residues. CDR3 in DNA: TGTTCCAGCAGCTATCAGGGTAGGGTGAACACTGAAGCTTTCTTT. It yields the protein CSSSYQGRVNTEAFF.

The J gene is TRBJ1-3, the V gene TRBV11-2, with D tentatively TRBD1 (6 bases). The CDR3 has 19 residues. Trimming took 5 bases from V and 0 from J, leaving 23 bases between them. Germline CDR1 is SGHAT and CDR2 is FQNNGV. This chain's CDR3 is CASSEGVRGSISSGNTIYF. CDR3 bases: TGTGCCAGCAGCGAAGGGGTCAGGGGATCTATTTCCTCTGGAAACACCATATATTTT.

The chain recombines TRBV6-1 with TRBJ1-5; D uncertain. Germline V gene data show CDR1 as MNHNS and CDR2 as SASEGT. V lost 0 bases to trimming and J lost 3 bases, with 12 bases between them. The CDR3 length is 16 residues. CDR3 loop: CASSEAVTWVNQPQHF. The CDR3, as DNA: TGTGCCAGCAGTGAAGCGGTGACATGGGTCAATCAGCCCCAGCATTTT.

This clone has more than one count but fewer than ten. The chain is built from TRBV30 and TRBJ1-1; a weak D match, TRBD1 (6 bases). Germline CDR1 and CDR2: GTSNPN and SVGIG (reference sequence). The CDR3 has 13 residues. V dropped 3 bases and J dropped 5 bases, with 13 bases sitting between them. The CDR3 protein is CAWSPKGGTEAFF. The DNA for the CDR3 is TGTGCCTGGAGCCCCAAGGGGGGGACTGAAGCTTTCTTT.

V is TRBV30 and J is TRBJ1-2; 7 bases match TRBD1. V lost 4 bases, J lost 0 bases, and 14 bases stayed unmatched. This CDR3 is 17 amino acids long. Germline CDR1 reads GTSNPN; CDR2 reads SVGIG (reference sequence). The CDR3 nucleotides are TGTGCCTGGATCCCTAAACAGGGGCGGCTAGCTAACTATGGCTACACCTTC. This gives the protein CAWIPKQGRLANYGYTF.

This clone was found many times. The V and J genes are TRBV25-1 and TRBJ2-7; D unclear. Deletions cut 3 bases from V and 2 bases from J, with 2 bases between. Germline CDR1 reads MGHDK; CDR2 reads SYGVNS. The CDR3 contains 11 residues. This chain's CDR3 is CASSDTYEQYF. The DNA for the CDR3 is TGTGCCAGCAGTGATACCTACGAGCAGTACTTC.

This clone appeared a few times. The gene calls are TRBV7-2 and TRBJ1-1; D gene uncertain. Per germline, CDR1 SGHTA and CDR2 FQGNSA. The CDR3 loop spans 14 amino acids. V lost 4 bases, J lost 1 base, and 10 bases lay in between. The CDR3 loop is CASSYWARNTEAFF. The CDR3 DNA follows: TGTGCCAGCAGCTACTGGGCCCGGAACACTGAAGCTTTCTTT.

This chain connects TRBV5-6 to TRBJ2-3; perhaps TRBD2 as D (6 bases). CDR1 is SGHDT, CDR2 YYEEEE, per germline. The CDR3 covers 13 residues. V dropped 3 bases and J dropped 4 bases, with 9 bases sitting between them. This chain's CDR3 is CASSSGTSDTQYF. CDR3 in DNA: TGTGCCAGCAGCTCCGGGACTTCAGATACGCAGTATTTT.

V gene TRBV19 combines with J gene TRBJ1-5; no firm D call. This CDR3 comprises 16 residues. The germline gives CDR1 LNHDA, CDR2 SQIVND (reference sequence). V lost 4 bases and J 4 bases, leaving 17 bases between the germline ends. For the CDR3, the DNA is TGTGCCAGTAGTAGTGGAGGGTATGGCCCAAATCAGCCCCAGCATTTT. Translating gives CASSSGGYGPNQPQHF.

This chain joins TRBV30 and TRBJ1-2, with 7 positions matching TRBD1. V lost 3 bases to trimming and J lost 4 bases; unmatched junction nucleotides: 2. The CDR3 is made up of 12 amino acids. In germline, CDR1 is GTSNPN, CDR2 SVGIG (reference sequence). This CDR3 is CAWSRDSYGYTF. The CDR3 bases are TGTGCCTGGAGCCGGGACAGCTATGGCTACACCTTC.

The chain links TRBV5-1 to TRBJ2-3; 10 positions agree with TRBD2. The germline CDR1 and CDR2 sequences are SGHRS and YFSETQ. Trimming took 1 base from V and 3 from J; bases not matched to a gene: 5. This CDR3 is 16 amino acids long. CDR3 sequence: CASSLLLAGATDTQYF. In DNA, the CDR3 is TGCGCCAGCAGCTTGCTCCTAGCGGGAGCGACAGATACGCAGTATTTT.

This clone showed up just a few times. The chain combines TRBV29-1 with TRBJ2-5; possible D gene TRBD1, 6 bases. Germline lookup yields CDR1 SQVTM and CDR2 ANQGSEA. With 4 bases removed from V and 2 bases from J, the gap between germline ends came to 11 bases. The CDR3 extends over 13 amino acids. The CDR3 DNA reads TGCAGCGTTGGACAGGCAAGGCAAGAGACCCAGTACTTC. Its protein is CSVGQARQETQYF.

The chain uses TRBV2 and TRBJ2-1; possible D gene TRBD1, 5 bases. This CDR3 spans 14 amino acids. Trimming shortened V by 4 bases and J by 9 bases, and 16 bases separated the two germline ends. Looked up from germline, CDR1 is SNHLY and CDR2 is FYNNEI. The CDR3, as DNA: TGTGCCAGCAGTGGTGGAGCTAGGGGCAGTGAGCAGTTCTTC. Protein product: CASSGGARGSEQFF.

The V gene is TRBV2, the J gene TRBJ1-1, with no clear D. The germline V gene has CDR1 SNHLY and CDR2 FYNNEI. V was shortened by 7 bases and J by 1 base, with 13 bases between the two germline ends. The CDR3 runs to 14 residues. This CDR3 reads CASNWLPQNTEAFF. CDR3 in DNA: TGTGCCAGCAACTGGTTACCTCAGAACACTGAAGCTTTCTTT.

The chain carries TRBV28 and TRBJ1-5; 9 nucleotides agree with TRBD1. V shed 5 bases and J 4 bases; nucleotides not matched to a gene: 6. The CDR3 covers 15 residues. Per germline, CDR1 MDHEN and CDR2 SYDVKM. CDR3 loop: CASSVGQGRNQPQHF. CDR3 DNA sequence: TGTGCCAGCAGTGTGGGACAGGGTAGGAATCAGCCCCAGCATTTT.

This clone is a singleton in its sample. The V and J genes are TRBV23-1 and TRBJ1-3, with D possibly TRBD1 on 6 matching bases. TRBV23-1 is labeled an ORF, and its function is uncertain. V lost 10 bases, J lost 0 bases, and 13 bases lay in between. The CDR3 contains 14 residues. In DNA, the CDR3 is TGCGCCACCGGAGACAGGCCCTCTGGAAACACCATATATTTT. Protein: CATGDRPSGNTIYF.

V gene TRBV28 combines with J gene TRBJ1-2; D is undetermined. V was clipped by 2 bases and J by 3 bases, with 13 bases between them. CDR1 is MDHEN and CDR2 is SYDVKM in the germline V gene. CDR3 length: 15 amino acids. DNA for the CDR3: TGTGCCAGCAGTTTACCGTTCACAGATGACTATGGCTACACCTTC. It translates to CASSLPFTDDYGYTF.

Details on this clone: Within the sample, other DNA sequences also encode this same CDR3. The chain joins TRBV2 to TRBJ2-7; 9 positions match TRBD2. The CDR3 loop spans 15 amino acids. Germline values: CDR1 SNHLY, CDR2 FYNNEI. The junction had 7 bases not matched to a gene; V was cut back by 5 bases and J by 2 bases. The CDR3 sequence is CASSLAGNIAYEQYV. Written as DNA, the CDR3 is TGTGCCAGCAGTCTAGCGGGAAACATCGCCTACGAGCAGTACGTC.

The chain links TRBV4-2 to TRBJ2-3; unclear D gene. Trimming pared 8 bases from V and 2 bases from J, leaving 20 bases between. The CDR3 runs to 16 residues. Germline V gene data show CDR1 as LGHNA and CDR2 as YNFKEQ. CDR3 DNA sequence: TGTGCCAGCGCCCCGTCGCACCGTACAACCACAGATACGCAGTATTTT. Amino acid sequence: CASAPSHRTTTDTQYF.

A word on this clone: Other DNA sequences within the sample encode an identical CDR3. The chain has TRBV19 and TRBJ1-1; 11 nucleotides agree with TRBD1. Looked up from germline, CDR1 is LNHDA and CDR2 is SQIVND (reference sequence). V was pared by 3 bases and J by 0 bases, with 9 bases of the junction left unmatched. This CDR3 contains 18 residues. The CDR3 DNA reads TGTGCCAGTAGTATTTACGGGACAGGGGGGAGGTTGAACACTGAAGCTTTCTTT. It encodes CASSIYGTGGRLNTEAFF. The variable domain in full, completed from reference TRBV19 and TRBJ1-1, reads DGGITQSPKYLFRKEGQNVTLSCEQNLNHDAMYWYRQDPGQGLRLIYYSQIVNDFQKGDIAEGYSVSREKKESFPLTVTSAQKNPTAFYLCASSIYGTGGRLNTEAFFGQGTRLTVV.

V gene TRBV5-5 combines with J gene TRBJ1-3; 8 bases are shared with TRBD1. CDR1 is SGHKS and CDR2 is YYEKEE in the germline V gene (reference sequence). The CDR3 covers 14 residues. J gave up 4 bases and V 3 bases, and 3 bases lay outside the gene matches. The CDR3 coding sequence is TGTGCCAGCAGCTGGACAGGGTCGGGAAACACCATATATTTT. Translated, it gives CASSWTGSGNTIYF. The variable domain in full, completed from reference TRBV5-5 and TRBJ1-3, reads DAGVTQSPTHLIKTRGQQVTLRCSPISGHKSVSWYQQVLGQGPQFIFQYYEKEERGRGNFPDRFSARQFPNYSSELNVNALLLGDSALYLCASSWTGSGNTIYFGEGSWLTVV.